This T cell receptor beta chain is drawn from a study of cytomegalovirus exposure and HLA in healthy donors. The overall study: The same platform was used for the 130 or so validation repertoires and the roughly 640 first-cohort repertoires, a later analysis reported. Findings and caveats of the study: In vitro confirmation showed three CMV-associated chains to be CMV antigen specific. The authors listed approximately 160 TCR beta chains as cytomegalovirus-associated. Rarity marked most TCR sequences, yet some public TCRs occurred in many donors.

On this clone: Its specificity is unknown.

Only in-frame clones appear in the TCRdb table, and some are missing; sequencing was by immunoSEQ multiplex PCR. This table holds about 64,000 clones, 80% to 90% found once. This CDR3 region has 15 residues. The ends were cut back, 2 bases at V and 0 bases at J, with 8 bases in the middle. Germline V gene lookup returns CDR1 MNHEY and CDR2 SVGAGI. The sequence was obtained from a woman aged 18-29 years in good health and CMV-seronegative. Sequencing used PBMCs. V is TRBV6-5 and J is TRBJ2-1; D is possibly TRBD1 (5 bases). The CDR3 reads CASSYVTDSYNEQFF. The CDR3 nucleotides are TGTGCCAGCAGTTACGTGACAGACTCCTACAATGAGCAGTTCTTC.